The sequence of this T cell receptor (beta chain) was determined in a study of T cell changes during pregnancy in multiple sclerosis. Deletions cut 2 bases from V and 13 bases from J, with 11 bases between. CDR1 MNHNY and CDR2 SVGAGI come from the germline V gene (reference sequence). The CDR3 totals 12 residues. Sequencing used immunoSEQ multiplex PCR; TCRdb keeps in-frame clones, though not all of them. This table has about 73,000 clones, 75% to 90% appearing once. This sequence originates from a female donor in good health, enrolled as a control in a pregnancy study. The sequenced sample was peripheral blood, obtained after pregnancy. The chain uses TRBV6-6 and TRBJ1-4, with TRBD1 as a possible D gene (6 bases). CDR3 in amino acids: CASSYPGQLLFF. The CDR3 DNA sequence: TGTGCCAGCAGTTACCCCGGACAGTTACTGTTTTTT.